The entry below gives a single TCR beta chain sequence along with its context. What this receptor recognizes is not known. No base quality values were provided; no much bigger clone lies one nucleotide off. According to the study, the label for this sample's time point signals: baseline before first vaccination. Samples from vaccinated people were obtained from the UK trials COV001 and COV002, which included a single-blind randomized controlled phase 2/3 trial of AZD1222 (ChAdOx1 nCoV-19) in healthy adults. Trial participant PBMC samples were collected at day 0 and day 28 after the second dose for TCRbeta chain sequencing. The data belong to a study of T cell responses to AZD1222 COVID-19 vaccine (dated by TCRdb to the early 2020s). At the level of the whole study: Because spike-specific TCR depth and breadth did not differ between the two schedules, AZD1222 recipients who got a second dose at roughly 4 weeks were pooled with those who got a second dose at roughly 12 weeks. A total of more than 230 trial participants underwent TCR sequencing, of whom under 220 had received two doses of AZD1222 and around 25 had received two doses of the MenACWY control vaccine. Trial participants were enrolled into age subgroups of 18-55, 56-69 and 70-plus years, which contained approximately 150, 30 and 60 TCR-sequenced participants, respectively. The full study reports these points: Reportedly, close to half of the unique spike-specific TCRs recognized epitopes lying outside the regions that are mutated in the B.1.351 and B.1.1.7 variants. Participants were mostly white British, with more females than males. The authors suggested clonal diversity may have been underestimated. The 56-69-year group was small, and its depth increase did not reach significance, likely because of low power. Spike-specific TCR breadth and depth rose significantly after two AZD1222 doses compared with day 0 and with MenACWY recipients. Only five or six AZD1222 recipients were SARS-CoV-2 seropositive at baseline, limiting conclusions about previously exposed vaccinees. Vaccine-associated CD4 TCRs spanned the whole spike protein, with dominant responses in regions 160-218 and 743-854. Because no day 14 peak-response samples were available, repertoires were characterized only after the peak T cell response.

From the germline V gene, CDR1 is SNHLY and CDR2 is FYNNEI. Measured from the cysteine to the phenylalanine, the CDR3 is 15 residues long. Of all the DNA, just the CDR3 is kept, 45 bases in frame from base 1. The junction shows trimming of 3 bases on V and 3 bases on J, plus 15 bases between the germline ends. The CDR3 regions of human TCRbeta chains were analyzed by immunosequencing. Per the authors' processing: TCRs in the repertoires were matched against a reference library of SARS-CoV-2-specific TCRs that had been generated with the MIRA antigen-specificity platform. Breadth meant the fraction of unique TCRs that were SARS-CoV-2-associated, whereas depth meant the fraction of total T cells that were SARS-CoV-2-associated. Using the MIRA data, every spike-specific TCR was mapped to the spike region that the TCR reacted to and assigned to either a CD4 or a CD8 class. Log10-transformed breadth and depth values were compared by one-way ANOVA with Sidak's multiple comparisons tests. As stored in TCRdb, this immuneACCESS dataset retains in-frame rearrangements with V and J assigned. A fraction of the clones does not appear; measured against another copy, unresolved V genes explain less than half of the discrepancy, and the remainder lacks a known reason. From that table come the V and J calls and clone size; the DNA was used to work out D and trimming. This sample lists about 210,000 clones; around 92% were detected once. 1% to 1.5% of the sample comes from the top ten.

This TCR was sampled from an adult in good health. Rearrangement joined TRBV2 to TRBJ2-7, with no confidently assigned D gene. The sample was peripheral blood, taken on day 0 of AZD1222 vaccination. The encoded CDR3 is CASSDIDSRHYEQYF. Read as DNA, the sequence is TGTGCCAGCAGTGATATCGATTCCAGACACTACGAGCAGTACTTC.